This T cell receptor beta chain was captured in a study of blood T cell repertoires in COVID-19. About the research overall: Whether acute or convalescent, the COVID-19 samples came from the United States, Italy and Spain.

Per the original data handling: The assay estimated nucleated cells by amplifying reference gene primers. Generated by immunoSEQ multiplex PCR, the TCRdb table keeps only in-frame clones and is missing some. Clonal size and the V and J genes are those of that table, whereas D and trimming came from the DNA. Among around 110,000 clones listed, less than 95% were seen once. Germline CDR1 reads MNHEY; CDR2 reads SVGEGT. The CDR3 loop spans 15 amino acids. With V trimmed by 6 bases and J by 6 bases, 10 bases remained unmatched. The material sequenced was peripheral blood. The sequence came from a human donor with active COVID-19. The donor label of this sample is uncertain. This chain joins TRBV6-2 or TRBV6-3 and TRBJ2-3, with 9 bases matching TRBD1. CDR3 protein: CASSPGTGRGDTQYF. Written as DNA, the CDR3 is TGTGCCAGCAGCCCGGGGACAGGGCGTGGGGATACGCAGTATTTT.